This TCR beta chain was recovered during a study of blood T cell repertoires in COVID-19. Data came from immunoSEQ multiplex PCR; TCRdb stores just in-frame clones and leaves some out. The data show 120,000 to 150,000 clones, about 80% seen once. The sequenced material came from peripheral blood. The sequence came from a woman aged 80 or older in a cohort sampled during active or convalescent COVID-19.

The CDR3 loop reads CASSYSAGTPYGYTF. CDR3 bases: TGTGCCAGCAGTTACTCGGCAGGGACTCCCTATGGCTACACCTTC. This chain links TRBV6-6 with TRBJ1-2; a weak D match, TRBD1 (5 bases). Germline lookup yields CDR1 MNHNY and CDR2 SVGAGI (reference sequence). V was shortened by 0 bases and J by 4 bases, with 12 bases between the two germline ends. This CDR3 contains 15 residues.